These T cell receptor beta chains were read from a single sample in a study of blood T cell repertoires in COVID-19. Data came from immunoSEQ multiplex PCR; TCRdb stores just in-frame clones and leaves some out. The sample yields about 110,000 clones, about 85% seen once. Sequenced material: peripheral blood. Receptors originate from a man aged 45 to 65 with acute or convalescent COVID-19. CDR3s include the opening cysteine and the closing phenylalanine or tryptophan. D genes are given only for firm matches. Only part of the rows carry a size: once, few, many, or a class if the clone is expanded.

- | TRBJ1-1 | TRBV29-1 | TRBD1 | TGCAGCGCAGACAGGGACTCACCTGAAGCTTTCTTT | CSADRDSPEAFF
- | TRBJ1-3 | TRBV7-9 | TRBD1 | TGTGCCAGCAGCTTAGCGCGGGACAGGCAACCCTCTGGAAACACCATATATTTT | CASSLARDRQPSGNTIYF
few | TRBJ2-5 | TRBV11-2 | - | TGTGCCAGCAGCTTAGGGGCAAGCCAAGAGACCCAGTACTTC | CASSLGASQETQYF
few | TRBJ1-2 | TRBV15 | TRBD1 | TGTGCCACCAGCAGGGGGACAGGGATAGGCTACACCTTC | CATSRGTGIGYTF
- | TRBJ1-5 | TRBV7-6 | - | TGTGCCAGCAGCTTAACAGCCATTGGCAATCAGCCCCAGCATTTT | CASSLTAIGNQPQHF
- | TRBJ2-3 | TRBV12-3/TRBV12-4 | - | TGTGCCAGCAGTAGACTTAATACAGATACGCAGTATTTT | CASSRLNTDTQYF
few | TRBJ1-1 | TRBV19 | - | TGTGCCAGTAGACGCGAACAGGTGAACACTGAAGCTTTCTTT | CASRREQVNTEAFF
- | TRBJ2-1 | TRBV20-1 | TRBD2 | TGCCCCGGGAGGCATGAGCAGTTCTTC | CPGRHEQFF
- | TRBJ1-1 | TRBV5-4 | TRBD1 | TGTGCCAGCAGCACGAACCCCGGGACAGTTTTTACTGAAGCTTTCTTT | CASSTNPGTVFTEAFF
- | TRBJ1-1 | TRBV19 | - | TGTGCCAGTAGCCTCTCGGGGAATGGCGGAGCTTTCTTT | CASSLSGNGGAFF
- | TRBJ1-2 | TRBV9 | - | TGTGCCAGCAGCGCGACAGCCCACTATGGCTACACCTTC | CASSATAHYGYTF
- | TRBJ1-1 | TRBV3-1/TRBV3-2 | - | TGTGCCAGCAGCCAAGGACTAGGCAGGAACACTGAAGCTTTCTTT | CASSQGLGRNTEAFF
- | TRBJ1-1 | TRBV12-5 | TRBD1 | TGTGCTAGTGGTTTAAACAGGGGGCCGGTTATCACTGAAGCTTTCTTT | CASGLNRGPVITEAFF
few | TRBJ1-4 | TRBV6-5 | - | TGTGCCAGCAGACAGGGCAACAATGAAAAACTGTTTTTT | CASRQGNNEKLFF
- | TRBJ2-7 | TRBV19 | - | TGTGCCAGTAGTCCCCTGGGTGCGGTATCCTACGAGCAGTACTTC | CASSPLGAVSYEQYF
- | TRBJ1-2 | TRBV4-1 | TRBD1 | TGCGCCAGCAGCTCCGAGACAGGGATTAACTATGGCTACACCTTC | CASSSETGINYGYTF
- | TRBJ2-5 | TRBV24-1 | TRBD1 | TGTGCCACCGGCGGGGACAGGGGGCGGGCGGAGACCCAGTACTTC | CATGGDRGRAETQYF
- | TRBJ1-1 | TRBV28 | - | TGTGCCAGCAGTTTGAGGCCCCTTAACGCTGAAGCTTTCTTT | CASSLRPLNAEAFF
- | TRBJ2-6 | TRBV4-1 | - | TGCGCCAGCAGCCACCTGGACTTACTGCCTGGGGCCAACGTCCTGACTTTC | CASSHLDLLPGANVLTF
- | TRBJ1-2 | TRBV15 | TRBD1 | TGTGCCACCAGCCCGGGACAGAACTATGGCTACACCTTC | CATSPGQNYGYTF